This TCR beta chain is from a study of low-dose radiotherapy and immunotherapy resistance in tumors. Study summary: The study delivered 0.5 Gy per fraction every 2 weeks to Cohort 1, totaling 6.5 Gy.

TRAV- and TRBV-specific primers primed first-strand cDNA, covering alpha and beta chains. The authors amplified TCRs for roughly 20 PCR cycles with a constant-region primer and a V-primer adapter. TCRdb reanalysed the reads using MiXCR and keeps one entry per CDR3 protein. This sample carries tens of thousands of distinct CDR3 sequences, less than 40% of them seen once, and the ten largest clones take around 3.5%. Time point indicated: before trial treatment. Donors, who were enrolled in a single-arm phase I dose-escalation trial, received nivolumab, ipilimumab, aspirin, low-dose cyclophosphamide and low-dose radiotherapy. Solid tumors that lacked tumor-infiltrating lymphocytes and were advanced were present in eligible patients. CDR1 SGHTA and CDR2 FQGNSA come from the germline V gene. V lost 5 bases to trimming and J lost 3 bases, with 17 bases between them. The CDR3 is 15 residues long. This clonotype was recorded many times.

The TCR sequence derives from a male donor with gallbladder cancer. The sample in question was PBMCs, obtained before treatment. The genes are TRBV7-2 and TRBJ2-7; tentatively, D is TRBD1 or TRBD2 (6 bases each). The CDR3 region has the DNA TGTGCCAGCAGCAGGGGGACTCTACCCCGCTACGAGCAGTACTTC. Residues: CASSRGTLPRYEQYF. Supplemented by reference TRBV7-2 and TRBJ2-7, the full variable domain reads GAGVSQSPSNKVTEKGKDVELRCDPISGHTALYWYRQSLGQGLEFLIYFQGNSAPDKSGLPSDRFSAERTGGSVSTLTIQRTQQEDSAVYLCASSRGTLPRYEQYFGPGTRLTVT.